Ten or more counts support the clone carrying this T cell receptor beta chain. This sample is drawn from a study of T-cell memory formation after mild COVID-19. Using its own MiXCR run on the 5' RACE reads, TCRdb lists one record per CDR3 protein. Counted here are just under 50,000 distinct CDR3 sequences, 12% occurring once; the ten biggest clones make up about 25%. This CDR3 is 16 amino acids long. In germline, CDR1 is DFQATT, CDR2 SNEGSKA (reference sequence). V gave up 0 bases and J gave up 4 bases, with 17 bases separating them. The V and J genes are TRBV20-1 and TRBJ2-3; D remains unclear. The sample was PBMCs or a T cell subset sorted from them (not recorded which). The TCR was taken from a man aged 18 to 29 who had mild COVID-19 (a few samples of this study predate the infection). Cell type and time point are not known. CDR3 nucleotide sequence: TGCAGTGCTAGAGATGTGACGGGTTCGGCCCCAGATACGCAGTATTTT. This sequence encodes CSARDVTGSAPDTQYF.